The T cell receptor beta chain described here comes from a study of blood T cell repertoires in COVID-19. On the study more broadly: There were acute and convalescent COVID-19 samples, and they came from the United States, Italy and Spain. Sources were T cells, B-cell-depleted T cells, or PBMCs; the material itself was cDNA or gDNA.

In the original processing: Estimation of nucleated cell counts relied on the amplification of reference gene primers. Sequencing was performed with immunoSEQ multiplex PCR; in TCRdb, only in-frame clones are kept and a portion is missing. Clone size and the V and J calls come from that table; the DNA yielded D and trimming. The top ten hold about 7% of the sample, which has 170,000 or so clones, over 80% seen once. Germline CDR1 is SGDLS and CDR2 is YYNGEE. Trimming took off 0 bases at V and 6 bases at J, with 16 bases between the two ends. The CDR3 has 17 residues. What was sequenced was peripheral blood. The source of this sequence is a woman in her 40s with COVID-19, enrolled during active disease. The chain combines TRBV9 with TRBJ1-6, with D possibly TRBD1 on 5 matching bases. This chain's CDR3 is CASSVEGRATGNSPLHF. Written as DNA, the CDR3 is TGTGCCAGCAGCGTAGAGGGCAGGGCAACGGGTAATTCACCCCTCCACTTT. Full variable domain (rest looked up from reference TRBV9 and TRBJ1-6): DSGVTQTPKHLITATGQRVTLRCSPRSGDLSVYWYQQSLDQGLQFLIQYYNGEERAKGNILERFSAQQFPDLHSELNLSSLELGDSALYFCASSVEGRATGNSPLHFGNGTRLTVT.